This T cell receptor (beta chain) emerged from a study of fetal regulatory T cell absence and autoimmunity. CDR1 and CDR2 from the germline V gene are MNHNY and SVGAGI (reference sequence). V lost 3 bases, J lost 5 bases, and 7 bases lay in between. The CDR3 has 13 amino acids. Details on this clone: What it binds is not known.

Sequencing was at survey level. The repertoire was sequenced with immunoSEQ multiplex PCR; TCRdb's copy has only in-frame clones and lacks some. Among about 46,000 clones listed, about 80% were seen once. Whole-study results and caveats: Cord blood and pancreas showed broadly similar TRB gene family usage. Oligoclonal TCR enrichment in pancreas over cord blood reached over 85-fold for some clones.

This clonotype originated in a newborn boy with IPEX syndrome. Specimen: cord blood. The chain combines TRBV6-6 with TRBJ2-2, with D possibly being TRBD2 (6 bases). CDR3 sequence reads: CASSYGGTGELFF. CDR3 nucleotide sequence: TGTGCCAGCAGTTATGGGGGGACCGGGGAGCTGTTTTTT.